These T cell receptor beta chains were read from a single sample in a study of blood T cell repertoires in COVID-19. Sequencing used immunoSEQ multiplex PCR; TCRdb keeps in-frame clones, though not all of them. The sample records 70,000 to 90,000 clones, 85% being singletons. The sequencing sample was made of peripheral blood. The source of these receptors is a man aged 55-75 years with acute or convalescent COVID-19. Both conserved end residues are part of each CDR3. The D gene is left open where the match is weak. A clone size is listed for some rows: how often the clone was seen (once, few, many), or a class if it is expanded.

clone size: .; D gene: .; V gene: TRBV6-5; CDR3 protein: CASRLGGQETQYF
clone size: .; D gene: TRBD1; V gene: TRBV5-1; CDR3 protein: CASSRDRASGANEQFF
clone size: .; D gene: .; V gene: TRBV3-1/TRBV3-2; CDR3 protein: CASSQVRGIGETQYF
clone size: .; D gene: .; V gene: TRBV7-2; CDR3 protein: CASSLVGRVVNEKLFF
clone size: few; D gene: TRBD1; V gene: TRBV19; CDR3 protein: CASSSLTGTNSPLHF
clone size: .; D gene: TRBD1; V gene: TRBV19; CDR3 protein: CASSIGGQARGQPQHF
clone size: once; D gene: .; V gene: TRBV7-9; CDR3 protein: CASSFRLGGRANEQFF
clone size: .; D gene: TRBD2; V gene: TRBV30; CDR3 protein: CAWRRGDKGYF
clone size: .; D gene: TRBD2; V gene: TRBV9; CDR3 protein: CASSVFGEGVGSGGWNEQFF
clone size: .; D gene: .; V gene: TRBV9; CDR3 protein: CASSVGLTYNEQFF
clone size: few; D gene: TRBD2; V gene: TRBV5-1; CDR3 protein: CASSRRLAGGWEQFF
clone size: few; D gene: TRBD1; V gene: TRBV5-6; CDR3 protein: CASSLSLGTGTVEQYF
clone size: .; D gene: .; V gene: TRBV19; CDR3 protein: CATSRLDYSNQPQHF
clone size: .; D gene: TRBD2; V gene: TRBV15; CDR3 protein: CATSRDRGTSGRDEQFF
clone size: .; D gene: .; V gene: TRBV3-1/TRBV3-2; CDR3 protein: CASSLLNSPLHF
clone size: .; D gene: .; V gene: TRBV25-1; CDR3 protein: CASSDPGASTIGYTF
clone size: .; D gene: TRBD2; V gene: TRBV30; CDR3 protein: CAWSGRGRAGEQYF
clone size: .; D gene: TRBD2; V gene: TRBV5-1; CDR3 protein: CASSFPTSGAYNEQFF
clone size: .; D gene: .; V gene: TRBV15; CDR3 protein: CATSSGRGQPQHF
clone size: .; D gene: TRBD1; V gene: TRBV7-8; CDR3 protein: CASSARDRGEHGYTF
clone size: .; D gene: TRBD1; V gene: TRBV5-1; CDR3 protein: CASSLEGQGGTNYGYTF
clone size: .; D gene: .; V gene: TRBV25-1; CDR3 protein: CASSERWDNSPLHF
clone size: .; D gene: TRBD1; V gene: TRBV10-3; CDR3 protein: CAISSDRGSGNTIYF
clone size: once; D gene: TRBD2; V gene: TRBV5-5; CDR3 protein: CASSSTSGGDTQYF
clone size: .; D gene: .; V gene: TRBV6-5; CDR3 protein: CASTKGGANYGYTF
clone size: .; D gene: TRBD2; V gene: TRBV7-2; CDR3 protein: CASSLAPGGGGTNTQYF
clone size: .; D gene: .; V gene: TRBV7-9; CDR3 protein: CASSQAYGETQYF
clone size: .; D gene: .; V gene: TRBV19; CDR3 protein: CASSREGSPLHF
clone size: .; D gene: TRBD2; V gene: TRBV19; CDR3 protein: CASSISGPAGGETQYF